What follows are 2 T cell receptor beta chains derived from one specimen sequenced in a study. TCRdb used MiXCR to reprocess the RT-PCR reads, holding one entry per CDR3 protein. The sample includes 550,000 to 750,000 distinct CDR3 sequences, about 14% of them seen just once. The sequenced sample consisted of memory CD4+ T cells from blood. These TCRs come from a female donor in good health, serving as a healthy control.

In its sample, this clonotype was seen a few times. The V call is TRBV27, the J call TRBJ1-2; D might be TRBD1 (6 bases). The CDR3 covers 13 residues. The V gene's germline CDR1 is MNHEY and CDR2 SMNVEV (reference sequence). V lost 6 bases and J 4 bases, leaving 12 bases between the germline ends. The CDR3 nucleotides are TGTGCCAGCAGGTCCGGGACAACCTATGGCTACACCTTC. It translates to CASRSGTTYGYTF.

This clonotype was recorded many times. This chain uses TRBV29-1 with TRBJ2-2, with D hard to call. This CDR3 contains 13 residues. The germline V gene encodes CDR1 SQVTM and CDR2 ANQGSEA. Trimming cost V 3 bases and J 6 bases, with 11 bases left between them. Here the CDR3 DNA reads TGCAGCGTTGATGCCACTTCGGCCGGGGAGCTGTTTTTT. Translated, it gives CSVDATSAGELFF.